A selection of T cell receptor beta chains follows, all from one sample in a study of control samples from healthy donors and cancer patients. The repertoire was sequenced with immunoSEQ multiplex PCR; TCRdb's copy has only in-frame clones and lacks some. The data contain 100,000 to 150,000 clones, 90% of them singletons. Material: blood. These receptors all stem from a man younger than 30 in good health. The CDR3 runs from the conserved cysteine through the conserved F or W. Fields, in order: D gene, clone size, J gene, V gene, CDR3 protein, CDR3 DNA. The D gene is left open where the match is weak. Clone size is given for some rows only: seen once, a few or many times, or a class if the clone is expanded.

d_gene: TRBD1; abundance: NA; j_gene: TRBJ1-2; v_gene: TRBV28; CDR3aa: CASSLGQGFYGYTF; CDR3nt: TGTGCCAGCAGCCTAGGACAGGGATTTTATGGCTACACCTTC
d_gene: TRBD1; abundance: NA; j_gene: TRBJ1-2; v_gene: TRBV3-1/TRBV3-2; CDR3aa: CASSSGTGVNYGYTF; CDR3nt: TGTGCCAGCAGCTCCGGGACAGGGGTCAACTATGGCTACACCTTC
d_gene: TRBD1; abundance: NA; j_gene: TRBJ1-4; v_gene: TRBV10-3; CDR3aa: CASSAVPGQVGNNEKLFF; CDR3nt: TGTGCCAGCTCTGCCGTCCCGGGACAGGTGGGGAATAATGAAAAACTGTTTTTT
d_gene: TRBD1; abundance: NA; j_gene: TRBJ1-4; v_gene: TRBV28; CDR3aa: CASSLPRTGGDTEKLFF; CDR3nt: TGTGCCAGCAGTTTGCCCCGGACAGGGGGAGATACTGAAAAACTGTTTTTT
d_gene: NA; abundance: NA; j_gene: TRBJ2-2; v_gene: TRBV15; CDR3aa: CATSRDPGAGRRTGELFF; CDR3nt: TGTGCCACCAGCAGAGACCCGGGAGCCGGACGTAGAACCGGGGAGCTGTTTTTT
d_gene: NA; abundance: NA; j_gene: TRBJ2-1; v_gene: TRBV18; CDR3aa: CASSPPLLRNEQFF; CDR3nt: TGTGCCAGCTCACCACCGCTTCTGAGGAATGAGCAGTTCTTC
d_gene: TRBD2; abundance: NA; j_gene: TRBJ2-1; v_gene: TRBV5-1; CDR3aa: CASIRGDARINEQFF; CDR3nt: TGCGCCAGCATCCGGGGGGACGCACGGATCAATGAGCAGTTCTTC
d_gene: NA; abundance: NA; j_gene: TRBJ1-2; v_gene: TRBV9; CDR3aa: CASSVDDGNYGYTF; CDR3nt: TGTGCCAGCAGCGTAGATGACGGTAACTATGGCTACACCTTC
d_gene: TRBD1; abundance: NA; j_gene: TRBJ1-1; v_gene: TRBV5-6; CDR3aa: CASSLGPTGQGGTEAFF; CDR3nt: TGTGCCAGCAGCTTAGGCCCAACAGGACAGGGGGGCACTGAAGCTTTCTTT
d_gene: TRBD2; abundance: NA; j_gene: TRBJ2-3; v_gene: TRBV10-1; CDR3aa: CASSDGGGGGDTQYF; CDR3nt: TGCGCCAGCAGTGATGGCGGGGGGGGTGGAGATACGCAGTATTTT
d_gene: NA; abundance: once; j_gene: TRBJ2-3; v_gene: TRBV5-1; CDR3aa: CASSSGLSTDTQYF; CDR3nt: TGCGCCAGCAGTTCCGGACTTTCCACAGATACGCAGTATTTT
d_gene: NA; abundance: NA; j_gene: TRBJ1-4; v_gene: TRBV18; CDR3aa: CASSPTSTIEKLFF; CDR3nt: TGTGCCAGCTCACCAACTTCGACAATTGAAAAACTGTTTTTT
d_gene: NA; abundance: NA; j_gene: TRBJ2-7; v_gene: TRBV27; CDR3aa: CASSPKGAGPNLGGYF; CDR3nt: TGTGCCAGCAGTCCTAAAGGGGCGGGACCCAACCTGGGGGGATACTTC
d_gene: NA; abundance: NA; j_gene: TRBJ2-5; v_gene: TRBV7-9; CDR3aa: CASSRTKSQETQYF; CDR3nt: TGTGCCAGCAGCCGGACGAAGAGCCAAGAGACCCAGTACTTC
d_gene: TRBD1; abundance: NA; j_gene: TRBJ2-6; v_gene: TRBV9; CDR3aa: CASSVDARTGSSGANVLTF; CDR3nt: TGTGCCAGCAGCGTAGATGCACGGACAGGGAGCTCTGGGGCCAACGTCCTGACTTTC
d_gene: NA; abundance: NA; j_gene: TRBJ1-1; v_gene: TRBV6-4; CDR3aa: CASSTDRNTEAFF; CDR3nt: TGTGCCAGCAGTACGGACAGGAACACTGAAGCTTTCTTT
d_gene: NA; abundance: NA; j_gene: TRBJ2-1; v_gene: TRBV7-9; CDR3aa: CASRGSDYANEQFF; CDR3nt: TGTGCCAGCAGGGGGTCTGACTACGCCAATGAGCAGTTCTTC
d_gene: NA; abundance: NA; j_gene: TRBJ2-7; v_gene: TRBV2; CDR3aa: CASSEGAGKQYF; CDR3nt: TGTGCCAGCAGTGAAGGCGCCGGGAAGCAGTACTTC
d_gene: NA; abundance: NA; j_gene: TRBJ2-5; v_gene: TRBV3-1/TRBV3-2; CDR3aa: CASSLGTRALETQYF; CDR3nt: TGTGCCAGCAGCCTCGGGACTCGCGCGTTGGAGACCCAGTACTTC
d_gene: NA; abundance: NA; j_gene: TRBJ2-6; v_gene: TRBV18; CDR3aa: CASSREAGANVLTF; CDR3nt: TGTGCCAGCTCCCGGGAAGCTGGGGCCAACGTCCTGACTTTC
d_gene: NA; abundance: NA; j_gene: TRBJ2-5; v_gene: TRBV9; CDR3aa: CASSPRSSWETQYF; CDR3nt: TGTGCCAGCAGCCCACGTAGTTCCTGGGAGACCCAGTACTTC
d_gene: NA; abundance: NA; j_gene: TRBJ2-3; v_gene: TRBV24-1; CDR3aa: CATRAADSTDTQYF; CDR3nt: TGTGCCACCAGGGCAGCGGACAGCACAGATACGCAGTATTTT
d_gene: NA; abundance: NA; j_gene: TRBJ2-5; v_gene: TRBV20-1; CDR3aa: CRVARLETQYF; CDR3nt: TGCAGGGTCGCTCGTTTAGAGACCCAGTACTTC